The next 12 T cell receptor beta chains were all read from a single sample in a study of CD8 T cells in Susac syndrome. Roughly 0.45 to 1 ug RNA was reverse transcribed with random hexamers. TCRdb re-called the immunoSEQ multiplex PCR reads with MiXCR, one entry per CDR3 protein. The table lists about 440,000 distinct CDR3 sequences, 85% of them singletons. The specimen sequenced was CD8+ T cells from PBMCs. All receptors come from a human donor with multiple sclerosis.

V is TRBV6-5 and J is TRBJ2-7, with TRBD1 matching over 7 bases. The germline V gene has CDR1 MNHEY and CDR2 SVGAGI. With 1 base clipped from V and 3 bases from J, the junction kept 12 bases outside the gene matches. There are 17 residues in the CDR3. The chain's CDR3 is CASSYWTGRPSFYEQYF. For the CDR3, the DNA is TGTGCCAGCAGTTACTGGACAGGACGACCATCGTTCTACGAGCAGTACTTC.

The rearrangement uses TRBV3-1 and TRBJ2-1; the D is unclear. The germline V gene encodes CDR1 LGHDT and CDR2 YNNKEL (reference sequence). This CDR3 comprises 15 residues. Trimming took 4 bases from V and 1 from J, leaving 11 bases between them. Here the CDR3 DNA reads TGTGCCAGCAGCCTCGACTTTGCATCCTACAATGAGCAGTTCTTC. This gives the protein CASSLDFASYNEQFF.

This clonotype was seen a handful of times. The chain has TRBV5-1 and TRBJ2-1; a possible D gene is TRBD2 (5 bases). V was shortened by 10 bases and J by 5 bases, with 13 bases between the two germline ends. CDR3 length equals 12 residues. CDR1 is SGHRS, CDR2 YFSETQ, per germline. CDR3 sequence (DNA): TGCGCCTCAACCCAGAGGGACAATGAGCAGTTCTTC. It codes for CASTQRDNEQFF.

This CDR3 reads CASRWDETSGDTDTQYF. CDR3 sequence (DNA): TGTGCCAGTAGATGGGATGAGACTAGCGGAGACACAGATACGCAGTATTTT. The chain carries TRBV19 and TRBJ2-3; TRBD2 matches 9 bases. V lost 6 bases, J lost 2 bases, and 12 bases stayed unmatched. The CDR3 is 17 amino acids. The germline CDR1 and CDR2 sequences are LNHDA and SQIVND (reference sequence).

The chain recombines TRBV5-1 with TRBJ2-7; D is undetermined. V was trimmed by 2 bases and J by 5 bases, leaving 14 bases between them. Germline CDR1 SGHRS, CDR2 YFSETQ. The CDR3 runs 14 residues. CDR3 DNA sequence: TGCGCCAGCAGCTTCTCAACCCCGTCCCACGAGCAGTACTTC. Translating it yields CASSFSTPSHEQYF.

The V call is TRBV5-5, the J call TRBJ2-7, with TRBD1 identical over 10 bases. CDR1 is SGHKS and CDR2 is YYEKEE in the germline V gene (reference sequence). V shed 0 bases and J 3 bases; nucleotides not matched to a gene: 6. CDR3 length: 16 amino acids. The CDR3 here is CASSLGPGTGDYEQYF. The CDR3 DNA is TGTGCCAGCAGCTTGGGCCCGGGGACAGGGGACTACGAGCAGTACTTC. Drawing the rest from reference TRBV5-5 and TRBJ2-7, the complete variable domain is DAGVTQSPTHLIKTRGQQVTLRCSPISGHKSVSWYQQVLGQGPQFIFQYYEKEERGRGNFPDRFSARQFPNYSSELNVNALLLGDSALYLCASSLGPGTGDYEQYFGPGTRLTVT.

This chain links TRBV27 with TRBJ2-3; D unclear. V was clipped by 10 bases and J by 6 bases, with 11 bases between them. CDR3 length: 11 residues. The germline gives CDR1 MNHEY, CDR2 SMNVEV (reference sequence). The CDR3 here is CATLFGDTQYF. CDR3 nucleotides: TGTGCCACCCTCTTTGGGGATACGCAGTATTTT.

The table lists this clonotype with a few counts. The chain combines TRBV6-1 with TRBJ1-1; D uncertain. CDR1 and CDR2 from the germline V gene are MNHNS and SASEGT. Trimming shortened V by 8 bases and J by 1 base, and 8 bases separated the two germline ends. The CDR3 has 12 residues. CDR3 DNA sequence: TGTGCCAGCTCTTGGACGAACACTGAAGCTTTCTTT. Protein product: CASSWTNTEAFF.

This chain joins TRBV5-8 and TRBJ1-2; D is undetermined. Deletions cut 2 bases from V and 2 bases from J, with 16 bases between. In germline, CDR1 is SGHTS, CDR2 YDEGEE. The CDR3 spans 16 residues. The CDR3 DNA follows: TGTGCCAGCAGCTTTCCTGGAGCCGGGTTGAACTATGGCTACACCTTC. It translates to CASSFPGAGLNYGYTF.

The chain links TRBV30 to TRBJ2-7; the match to TRBD1 covers 10 bases. V trimming: 3 bases; J trimming: 8 bases; junction bases outside the gene matches: 13. The CDR3 spans 15 residues. Germline V lookup: CDR1 GTSNPN, CDR2 SVGIG (reference sequence). The CDR3 loop is CAWSAPGQGSLQQYF. DNA of the CDR3: TGTGCCTGGAGCGCACCGGGACAGGGGTCGTTGCAGCAGTACTTC.

This chain uses TRBV27 with TRBJ2-2; D is uncertain. Trimming removed 5 bases at V and 7 bases at J, with 8 bases between. Germline loops: CDR1 MNHEY, CDR2 SMNVEV (reference sequence). The CDR3 is made up of 12 amino acids. The CDR3 loop reads CASSIPDGELFF. Here the CDR3 DNA reads TGTGCCAGCAGTATCCCAGACGGGGAGCTGTTTTTT.

The chain employs TRBV21-1 and TRBJ1-2; the table names TRBD1, a call not compared with the DNA. TRBV21-1 is annotated as a pseudogene. The CDR3 loop spans 15 amino acids. CDR3 loop: CASSKAETENYGYTF. CDR3 coding DNA: TGTGCCAGCAGCAAAGCGGAGACAGAGAACTATGGCTACACCTTC.